This TCR beta chain was sequenced during a study of blood T cell repertoires in COVID-19. At the level of the study: Collection of acute and convalescent COVID-19 samples took place in the United States, Italy and Spain. Nucleic acid was either cDNA or gDNA, and it came from T cells, B-cell-depleted T cells, or PBMCs.

Original data processing: Cell counts per sample came from amplifying reference gene primers. The assay was immunoSEQ multiplex PCR, and TCRdb's table has in-frame clones only and misses some. V and J calls plus clone size are reproduced from that table; the DNA served to infer D and trimming. The sample consists of roughly 400,000 clones, more than 70% of them appearing once. The CDR3 is 16 residues long. Germline CDR1 and CDR2: KGHSH and LQKENI. V was cut by 3 bases and J by 8 bases, with 20 bases left in between. The chain combines TRBV18 with TRBJ1-5; unclear D gene. Sequences were obtained from peripheral blood. The receptor comes from a woman between 55 and 75 years old with COVID-19, enrolled during active disease. The CDR3 DNA reads as TGTGCCAGCTCACCCTCGGGATCGCGACTGAGGGAGCCCCAGCATTTT. Translation: CASSPSGSRLREPQHF.